This T cell receptor (beta chain) is from a study of T cells after yellow fever vaccination. General study points: Most primary-vaccination clones reappeared after the booster (approximately 95% CD4, 88% CD8). The secondary response peaked faster, at day 5 versus 15, but was weaker. A small proportion of clonotypes was detected in both the CD4 and CD8 compartments.

This clonotype came up a few times. Its antigen is currently unknown. Researchers made TCR cDNA using 5'RACE template switching, and this step added a universal primer site and UMIs. TCRdb re-derived calls from the 5' RACE reads in MiXCR, one entry per CDR3 protein. Among fewer than 450,000 distinct CDR3 sequences listed, roughly 4% were seen once. Sequences were derived from PBMCs, sampled 5 days after the yellow fever booster vaccination. The clonotype comes from a man between 18 and 35 years old who received the YFV17D yellow fever vaccine.

CDR3 loop: CASSVVLGGWNQPQHF. Written as DNA, the CDR3 is TGTGCCAGCAGCGTAGTATTGGGGGGATGGAATCAGCCCCAGCATTTT. The V gene is TRBV9, the J gene TRBJ1-5, with D tentatively TRBD1 (5 bases). The CDR3 spans 16 residues. Trimming pared 0 bases from V and 4 bases from J, leaving 14 bases between. Germline V gives CDR1 SGDLS, CDR2 YYNGEE. Full variable domain (outside the CDR3, taken from reference TRBV9 and TRBJ1-5): DSGVTQTPKHLITATGQRVTLRCSPRSGDLSVYWYQQSLDQGLQFLIQYYNGEERAKGNILERFSAQQFPDLHSELNLSSLELGDSALYFCASSVVLGGWNQPQHFGDGTRLSIL.